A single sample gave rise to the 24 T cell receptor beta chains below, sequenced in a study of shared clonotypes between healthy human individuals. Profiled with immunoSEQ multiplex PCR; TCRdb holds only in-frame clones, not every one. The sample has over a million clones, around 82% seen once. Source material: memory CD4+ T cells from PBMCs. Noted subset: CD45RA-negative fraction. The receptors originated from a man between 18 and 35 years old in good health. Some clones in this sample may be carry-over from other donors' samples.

In DNA form, the CDR3 reads TGTGCCAGCAGCGTACTAGGGCTAAAGGGCGAGCAGTACTTC. It translates to CASSVLGLKGEQYF. The chain couples TRBV9 to TRBJ2-7; no clear D. Trimming pared 1 base from V and 6 bases from J, leaving 14 bases between. From germline, CDR1 is SGDLS and CDR2 YYNGEE. CDR3 size: 14 residues.

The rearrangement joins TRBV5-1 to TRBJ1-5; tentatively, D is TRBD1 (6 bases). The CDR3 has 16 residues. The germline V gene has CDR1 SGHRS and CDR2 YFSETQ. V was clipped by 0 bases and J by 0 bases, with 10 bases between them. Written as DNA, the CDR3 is TGCGCCAGCAGCTTGGATGGGGGCAATAGCAATCAGCCCCAGCATTTT. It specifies CASSLDGGNSNQPQHF.

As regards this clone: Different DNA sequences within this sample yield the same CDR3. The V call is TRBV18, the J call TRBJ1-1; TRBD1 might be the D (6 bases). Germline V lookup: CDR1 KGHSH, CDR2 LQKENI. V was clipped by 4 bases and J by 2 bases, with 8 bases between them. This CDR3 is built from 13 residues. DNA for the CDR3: TGTGCCAGCTCACTGGACAGTAACACTGAAGCTTTCTTT. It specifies CASSLDSNTEAFF.

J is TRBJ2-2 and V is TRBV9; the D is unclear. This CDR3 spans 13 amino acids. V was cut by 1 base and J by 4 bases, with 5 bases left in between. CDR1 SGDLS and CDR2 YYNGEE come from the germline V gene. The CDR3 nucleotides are TGTGCCAGCAGCGTAATGAGCACCGGGGAGCTGTTTTTT. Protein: CASSVMSTGELFF.

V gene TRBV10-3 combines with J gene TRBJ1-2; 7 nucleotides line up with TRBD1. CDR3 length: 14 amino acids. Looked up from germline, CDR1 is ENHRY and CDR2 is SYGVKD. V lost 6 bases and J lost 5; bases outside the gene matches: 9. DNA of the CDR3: TGTGCCATCAGCAGCCCCGGGACAGATTATGGCTACACCTTC. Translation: CAISSPGTDYGYTF.

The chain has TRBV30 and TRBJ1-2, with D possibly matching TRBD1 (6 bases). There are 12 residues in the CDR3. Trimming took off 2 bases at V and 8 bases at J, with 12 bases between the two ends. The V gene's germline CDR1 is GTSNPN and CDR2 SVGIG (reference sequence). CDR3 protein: CAWSIGGGGYTF. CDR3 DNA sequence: TGTGCCTGGAGTATCGGCGGGGGCGGCTACACCTTC.

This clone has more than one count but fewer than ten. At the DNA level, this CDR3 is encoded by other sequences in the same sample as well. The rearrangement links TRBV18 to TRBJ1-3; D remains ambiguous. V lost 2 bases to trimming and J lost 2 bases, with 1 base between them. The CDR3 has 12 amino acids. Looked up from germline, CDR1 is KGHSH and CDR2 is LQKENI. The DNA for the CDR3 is TGTGCCAGCTCACCAACTGGAAACACCATATATTTT. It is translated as CASSPTGNTIYF.

CDR3 sequence reads: CASSSGLAGGSYNEQFF. The CDR3 coding sequence is TGCGCCAGCAGCTCCGGACTAGCGGGAGGTTCTTACAATGAGCAGTTCTTC. V usage is TRBV5-1 and J usage is TRBJ2-1, with 14 nucleotides matching TRBD2. CDR1 is SGHRS, CDR2 YFSETQ, per germline. The CDR3 spans 17 residues. V was pared by 3 bases and J by 4 bases, with 6 bases of the junction left unmatched.

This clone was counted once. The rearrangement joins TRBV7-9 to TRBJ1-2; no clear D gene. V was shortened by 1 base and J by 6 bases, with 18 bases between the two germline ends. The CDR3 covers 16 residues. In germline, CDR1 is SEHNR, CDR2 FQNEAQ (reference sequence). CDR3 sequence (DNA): TGTGCCAGCAGCTTAGTGGCCTCGGTCCTTCGGCATGGCTACACCTTC. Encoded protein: CASSLVASVLRHGYTF.

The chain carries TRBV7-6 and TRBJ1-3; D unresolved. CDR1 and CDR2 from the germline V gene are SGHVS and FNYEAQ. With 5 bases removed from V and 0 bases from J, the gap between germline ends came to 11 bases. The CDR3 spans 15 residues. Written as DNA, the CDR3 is TGTGCCAGCAGCCGTAGCGGGAGCTCTGGAAACACCATATATTTT. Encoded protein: CASSRSGSSGNTIYF.

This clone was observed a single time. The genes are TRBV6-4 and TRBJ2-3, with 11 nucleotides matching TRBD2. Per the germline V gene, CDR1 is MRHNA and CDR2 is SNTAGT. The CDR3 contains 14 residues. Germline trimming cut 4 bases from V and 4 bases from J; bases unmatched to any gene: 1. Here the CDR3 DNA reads TGTGCCAGCAGTGTAGCGGGAGGGGCAGATACGCAGTATTTT. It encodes CASSVAGGADTQYF.

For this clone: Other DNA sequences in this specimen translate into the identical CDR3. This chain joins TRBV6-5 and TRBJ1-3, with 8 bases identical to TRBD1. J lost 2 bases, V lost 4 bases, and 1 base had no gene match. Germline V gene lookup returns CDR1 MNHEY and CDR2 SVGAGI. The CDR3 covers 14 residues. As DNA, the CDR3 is TGTGCCAGCAGTTCGGACAGGGCTGGAAACACCATATATTTT. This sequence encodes CASSSDRAGNTIYF.

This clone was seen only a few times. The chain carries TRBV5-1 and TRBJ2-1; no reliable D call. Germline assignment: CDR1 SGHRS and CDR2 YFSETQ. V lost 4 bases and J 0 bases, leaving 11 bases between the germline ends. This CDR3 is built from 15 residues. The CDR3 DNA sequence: TGCGCCAGCAGCCAGACGGCAAGCTCCTACAATGAGCAGTTCTTC. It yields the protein CASSQTASSYNEQFF. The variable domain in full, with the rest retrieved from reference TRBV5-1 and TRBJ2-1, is KAGVTQTPRYLIKTRGQQVTLSCSPISGHRSVSWYQQTPGQGLQFLFEYFSETQRNKGNFPGRFSGRQFSNSRSEMNVSTLELGDSALYLCASSQTASSYNEQFFGPGTRLTVL.

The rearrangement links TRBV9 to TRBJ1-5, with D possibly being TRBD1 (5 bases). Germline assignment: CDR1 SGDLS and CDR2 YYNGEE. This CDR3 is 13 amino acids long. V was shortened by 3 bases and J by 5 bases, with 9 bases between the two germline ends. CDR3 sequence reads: CASSDGAYQPQHF. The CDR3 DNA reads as TGTGCCAGCAGCGATGGGGCATATCAGCCCCAGCATTTT.

This CDR3 is CASSLSGGNGANVLTF. The CDR3 region has the DNA TGTGCCAGCAGCTTATCGGGGGGCAATGGGGCCAACGTCCTGACTTTC. The rearrangement links TRBV11-3 to TRBJ2-6, with D possibly being TRBD2 (7 bases). CDR1 is SGHNT, CDR2 YENEEA, per germline. There are 16 residues in the CDR3. Trimming left V 2 bases short and J 3 bases short, with 11 bases between.

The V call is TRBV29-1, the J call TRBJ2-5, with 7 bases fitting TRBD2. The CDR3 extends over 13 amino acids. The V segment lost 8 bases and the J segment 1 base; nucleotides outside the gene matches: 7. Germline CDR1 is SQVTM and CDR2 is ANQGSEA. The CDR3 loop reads CSSRRTSQETQYF. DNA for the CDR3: TGCAGCTCCCGCCGGACTAGCCAAGAGACCCAGTACTTC.

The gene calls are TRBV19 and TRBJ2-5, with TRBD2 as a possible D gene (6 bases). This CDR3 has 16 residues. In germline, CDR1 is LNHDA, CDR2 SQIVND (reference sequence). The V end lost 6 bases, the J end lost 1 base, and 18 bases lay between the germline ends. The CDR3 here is CASSGGSLAFQETQYF. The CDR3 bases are TGTGCCAGTAGCGGGGGTAGTCTAGCGTTCCAAGAGACCCAGTACTTC. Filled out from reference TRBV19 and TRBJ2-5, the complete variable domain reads DGGITQSPKYLFRKEGQNVTLSCEQNLNHDAMYWYRQDPGQGLRLIYYSQIVNDFQKGDIAEGYSVSREKKESFPLTVTSAQKNPTAFYLCASSGGSLAFQETQYFGPGTRLLVL.

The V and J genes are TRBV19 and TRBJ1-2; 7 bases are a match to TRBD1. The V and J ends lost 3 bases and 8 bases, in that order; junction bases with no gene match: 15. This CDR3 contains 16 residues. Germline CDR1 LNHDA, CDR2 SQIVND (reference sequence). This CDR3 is CASSMNERGTAEGYTF. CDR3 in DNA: TGTGCCAGTAGTATGAATGAGAGAGGGACAGCCGAGGGCTACACCTTC.

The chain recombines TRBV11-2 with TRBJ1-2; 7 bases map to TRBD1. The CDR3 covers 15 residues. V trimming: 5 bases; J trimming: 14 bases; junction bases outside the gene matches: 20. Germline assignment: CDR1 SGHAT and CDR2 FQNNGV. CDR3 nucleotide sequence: TGTGCCAGCAGCCCCTGGGCCGACAGGGTCGGGGCTTGGACCTTC. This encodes CASSPWADRVGAWTF.

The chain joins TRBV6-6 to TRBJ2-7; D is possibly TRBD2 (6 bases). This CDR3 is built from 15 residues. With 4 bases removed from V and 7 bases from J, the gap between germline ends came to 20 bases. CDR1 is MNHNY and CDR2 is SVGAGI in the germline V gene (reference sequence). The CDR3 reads CASSLVARGLSEQYF. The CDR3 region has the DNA TGTGCCAGCAGTTTGGTAGCTCGGGGGTTGAGTGAGCAGTACTTC.

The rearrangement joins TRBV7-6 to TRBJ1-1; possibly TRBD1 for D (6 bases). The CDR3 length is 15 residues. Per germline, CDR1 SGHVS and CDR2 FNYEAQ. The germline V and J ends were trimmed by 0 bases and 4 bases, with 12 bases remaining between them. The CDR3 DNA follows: TGTGCCAGCAGCTTAGCGGGAGGGGGAATCACTGAAGCTTTCTTT. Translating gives CASSLAGGGITEAFF.

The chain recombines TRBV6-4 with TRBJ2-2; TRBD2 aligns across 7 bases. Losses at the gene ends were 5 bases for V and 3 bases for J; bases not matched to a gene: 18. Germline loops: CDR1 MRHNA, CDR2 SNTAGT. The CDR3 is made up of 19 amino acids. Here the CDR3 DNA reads TGTGCCAGCAGTAGAATAGGAGGGGCGACTAGCCATGACACCGGGGAGCTGTTTTTT. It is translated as CASSRIGGATSHDTGELFF.

CDR3: CASSSRWTATYGYTF. The CDR3 DNA reads TGTGCCAGCAGCAGCAGATGGACCGCCACCTATGGCTACACCTTC. The V and J genes are TRBV2 and TRBJ1-2, with D hard to call. V lost 6 bases, J lost 4 bases, and 18 bases lay in between. This CDR3 region has 15 residues. The V gene's germline CDR1 is SNHLY and CDR2 FYNNEI.

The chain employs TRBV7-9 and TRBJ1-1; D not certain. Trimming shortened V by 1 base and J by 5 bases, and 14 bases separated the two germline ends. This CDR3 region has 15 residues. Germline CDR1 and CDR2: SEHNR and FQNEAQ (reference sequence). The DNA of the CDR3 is TGTGCCAGCAGCTTAGAGGGCCGCCGATTAACTGAAGCTTTCTTT. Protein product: CASSLEGRRLTEAFF.